This entry concerns a single T cell receptor (beta chain). V was trimmed by 2 bases and J by 3 bases, leaving 10 bases between them. Germline CDR1 GTSNPN, CDR2 SVGIG (reference sequence). The CDR3 extends over 13 amino acids. Method: immunoSEQ multiplex PCR; TCRdb's copy keeps in-frame clones and lacks some. The data contain approximately 83,000 clones, over 90% of them singletons. This entry belongs to a study of control samples from healthy donors and cancer patients. This sequence originates from a woman under 40 in good health. The rearrangement joins TRBV30 to TRBJ1-1, with a tentative D call TRBD1 (5 bases). The sample consisted of blood. The chain's CDR3 is CAWSPQGYTEAFF. In nucleotides, the CDR3 is TGTGCCTGGAGTCCGCAGGGCTACACTGAAGCTTTCTTT.